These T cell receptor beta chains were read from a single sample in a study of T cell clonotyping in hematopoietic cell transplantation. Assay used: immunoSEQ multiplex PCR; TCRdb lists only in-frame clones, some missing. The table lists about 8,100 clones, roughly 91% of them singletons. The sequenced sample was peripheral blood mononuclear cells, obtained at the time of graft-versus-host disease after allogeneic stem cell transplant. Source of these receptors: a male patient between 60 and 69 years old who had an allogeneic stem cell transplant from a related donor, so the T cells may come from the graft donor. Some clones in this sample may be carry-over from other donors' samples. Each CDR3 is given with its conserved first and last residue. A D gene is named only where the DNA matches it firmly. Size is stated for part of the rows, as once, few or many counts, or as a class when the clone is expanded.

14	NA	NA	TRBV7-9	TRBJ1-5	TGTGCCAGCAGCTTACAGGGGAGCAATCAGCCCCAGCATTTT	CASSLQGSNQPQHF
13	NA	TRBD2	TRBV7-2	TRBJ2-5	TGTGCCAGCAGCCGCGGGGGGCAAGAGACCCAGTACTTC	CASSRGGQETQYF
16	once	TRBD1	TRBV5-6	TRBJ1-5	TGTGCCAGCAGCTCCGGCCAGGGGGCCGGCAATCAGCCCCAGCATTTT	CASSSGQGAGNQPQHF
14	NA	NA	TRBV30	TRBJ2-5	TGTGCCTGGAGAACTACAGGGACCCAAGAGACCCAGTACTTC	CAWRTTGTQETQYF
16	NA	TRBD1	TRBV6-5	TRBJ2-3	TGTGCCAGCAGTTTGGACAGGGGGCGTGGGGAAGATACGCAGTATTTT	CASSLDRGRGEDTQYF
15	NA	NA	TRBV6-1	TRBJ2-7	TGTGCCAGCAGTGAATTAACCGCGAGCTCCTACGAGCAGTACTTC	CASSELTASSYEQYF
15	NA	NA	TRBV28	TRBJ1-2	TGTGCCAGCAGGGGCGAGGCCTTGGGGTACTATGGCTACACCTTC	CASRGEALGYYGYTF
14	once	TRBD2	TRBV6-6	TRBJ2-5	TGTGCCAGCACCTTTGGCGGGGGGACCGAGACCCAGTACTTC	CASTFGGGTETQYF
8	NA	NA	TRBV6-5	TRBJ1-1	TGTGCCAGCGTAGGGTCTTTCTTT	CASVGSFF
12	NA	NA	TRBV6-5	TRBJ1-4	TGTGCCAGCAAAGGACCGGGGGGAAAACTGTTTTTT	CASKGPGGKLFF
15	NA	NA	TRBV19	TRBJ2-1	TGTGCCAGTAGTAAGGCAGGACCGACGCGAGATGAGCAGTTCTTC	CASSKAGPTRDEQFF